This is a list of T cell receptor beta chains from one sample in a study of naive and memory T cell subsets. TCRdb ran MiXCR on the UMI-ligation and nested PCR reads and lists one entry per CDR3 protein. The table shows tens of thousands of distinct CDR3 sequences, with approximately 14% occurring only once. The specimen was central memory CD4+ T cells from blood. The receptors come from a human donor in good health. Both conserved end residues are part of each CDR3. D genes are given only for firm matches. A clone size is listed for some rows: how often the clone was seen (once, few, many), or a class if it is expanded.

d_call,clone_size,j_call,v_call,cdr3_nt,cdr3_aa
NA,few,TRBJ1-2,TRBV25-1,TGTGCCAGCAGTGAAGGGGGGCTGTTGGGTTACTATGGCTACACCTTC,CASSEGGLLGYYGYTF
NA,many,TRBJ2-6,TRBV27,TGTGCCAGCAGAGTGGCTGGGGCCAACGTCCTGACTTTC,CASRVAGANVLTF
TRBD2,NA,TRBJ2-3,TRBV7-3,TGTGCCAGCAGCTACCATCTGACTAGCGCAGATACGCAGTATTTT,CASSYHLTSADTQYF
NA,NA,TRBJ1-1,TRBV27,TGTGCCAGCAGTTTAAACAGGGTAGTGGGTGAAGCTTTCTTT,CASSLNRVVGEAFF
NA,few,TRBJ1-1,TRBV10-3,TGTGCCATCAGTGAGACGAGGGATAGGACTGAAGCTTTCTTT,CAISETRDRTEAFF
NA,many,TRBJ2-5,TRBV7-9,TGTGCCAGCAGCTTACACCAGACAGAGACCCAGTACTTC,CASSLHQTETQYF
NA,NA,TRBJ1-3,TRBV29-1,TGCAGCGTCGTCTTACAGGGAGCCGGAAACACCATATATTTT,CSVVLQGAGNTIYF
NA,few,TRBJ1-1,TRBV27,TGTGCCAGCAGTACTGTGGGAAGGGAAGATTGGGCTTTCTTT,CASSTVGREDWAFF
NA,many,TRBJ2-5,TRBV5-5,TGTGCCAGCAGCTGGAGGAGGCCAGAAGAGACCCAGTACTTC,CASSWRRPEETQYF
TRBD1,NA,TRBJ2-7,TRBV20-1,TGCAGTGCTAGGAGCCCCGGGACAGGACCCTACGAGCAGTACTTC,CSARSPGTGPYEQYF
NA,NA,TRBJ2-7,TRBV3-1,TGTGCCAGCAGCCAAGCTAGCGAGCAGTACTTC,CASSQASEQYF
NA,NA,TRBJ1-6,TRBV4-1,TGCGCCAGCAGCCCTCGTGGGAGGAATCAAGATTCACCCCTCCACTTT,CASSPRGRNQDSPLHF
TRBD2,few,TRBJ2-1,TRBV4-3,TGCGCCAGCAGCCACCTAGCGGGAGGGCCGGGTGAGCAGTTCTTC,CASSHLAGGPGEQFF
TRBD1,many,TRBJ1-5,TRBV5-1,TGCGCCAGCAGCTTGCTTCCAGTGGGACAGGGGCAGCCCCAGCATTTT,CASSLLPVGQGQPQHF
NA,NA,TRBJ2-1,TRBV29-1,TGCAGCGTTGAGTTCATCTGGGGCGCCTTTGGCTCACAAGGGGAGAATGAGCAGTTCTTC,CSVEFIWGAFGSQGENEQFF
TRBD1,few,TRBJ2-7,TRBV28,TGTGCCAGCAGTTCCTCAGAGGCAGACAGGGGGGGAGGCTTC,CASSSSEADRGGGF
NA,few,TRBJ2-1,TRBV20-1,TGCAGTGCTCGGGACAAACCCCTGGGTCGCAATGAGCAGTTCTTC,CSARDKPLGRNEQFF
NA,NA,TRBJ1-4,TRBV12-3/TRBV12-4,TGTGCCAGCAGTCAAGGGTTGACTAATGAAAAACTGTTTTTT,CASSQGLTNEKLFF
TRBD2,few,TRBJ2-1,TRBV7-3,TGTGCCAGCAGCCCCCAGACTAGCGGTCAGGAGCAGTTCTTC,CASSPQTSGQEQFF
NA,many,TRBJ1-3,TRBV4-2,TGTGCCAGCAGCCAAGACAGGAAAAACACCATATATTTT,CASSQDRKNTIYF
NA,many,TRBJ2-6,TRBV12-3/TRBV12-4,TGTGCCAGTGGAAGGGGATCTGGGGCCAACGTCCTGACTTTC,CASGRGSGANVLTF
NA,NA,TRBJ1-5,TRBV24-1,TGTGCCACCAGTGATGAGGCGGGGTTCCAGCCCCAGCATTTT,CATSDEAGFQPQHF
TRBD2,NA,TRBJ2-3,TRBV4-3,TGCGCCAGCAGCCAAGGCGGGAGCGCAGATACGCAGTATTTT,CASSQGGSADTQYF
NA,many,TRBJ2-7,TRBV12-3/TRBV12-4,TGTGCCAGCAGCTCCAACAGGGATAAGCAGTACTTC,CASSSNRDKQYF
TRBD1,few,TRBJ2-7,TRBV6-2/TRBV6-3,TGTGCCAGCAGTATTATACCGGACAGGTTTTACTACGAGCAGTACTTC,CASSIIPDRFYYEQYF
TRBD1,NA,TRBJ1-1,TRBV6-2/TRBV6-3,TGTGCCAGTCAGGGACAGGGGATGAACACTGAAGCTTTCTTT,CASQGQGMNTEAFF
NA,NA,TRBJ2-7,TRBV3-1,TGTGCCAGCAGCCACCGGACCTACGAGCAGTACTTC,CASSHRTYEQYF
TRBD2,NA,TRBJ2-7,TRBV20-1,TGCAGTGCTAGTGGTGGGAGGGCCTTTGGCGAGCAGTACTTC,CSASGGRAFGEQYF
NA,many,TRBJ2-3,TRBV20-1,TGCAGTGCTAGATCCCCGGGGGCGGGAGGCACAGATACGCAGTATTTT,CSARSPGAGGTDTQYF
NA,NA,TRBJ1-1,TRBV28,TGTGCCAGCAGTTTAACAGCCCCCGAGTCGGGAGCTTTCTTT,CASSLTAPESGAFF
NA,many,TRBJ1-1,TRBV29-1,TGCAGCGTTGTGGTTCACCCCAACACTGAAGCTTTCTTT,CSVVVHPNTEAFF